This T cell receptor (beta chain) is drawn from a study of T cell clonality in common variable immunodeficiency. Many counts were recorded for this clone. As yet, its antigen is unknown. The read ends 3 residues shy of where the CDR3 ends; the end is completed using the germline J gene. General study results and limits: In common variable immunodeficiency, TCR beta chains reportedly carried fewer deletions and N-nucleotide insertions. Compared with controls, CVID subjects had fewer shared TCRbeta clones. Repertoire-complication correlations in CVID were limited by patient heterogeneity.

V was pared by 1 base and J by 3 bases, with 9 bases between. The CDR3 sequence is 13 residues long. Germline V CDR1 and CDR2: GTSNPN, SVGIG (reference sequence). Repertoires were generated with immunoSEQ multiplex PCR, while TCRdb's copy carries only in-frame clones and drops some. The sample shows approximately 37,000 clones, none of them appearing just once. Sequences were obtained from peripheral blood mononuclear cells. This sequence was found in a person aged 18 to 75 in good health. The chain joins TRBV30 to TRBJ1-2; maybe TRBD1 (5 bases). The CDR3 DNA, read in part, is TGTGCCTGGAGTGGGGGGGTTGACTATGGC. Encoded protein: CAWSGGVDYG. The entire CDR3 protein is CAWSGGVDYGYTF.